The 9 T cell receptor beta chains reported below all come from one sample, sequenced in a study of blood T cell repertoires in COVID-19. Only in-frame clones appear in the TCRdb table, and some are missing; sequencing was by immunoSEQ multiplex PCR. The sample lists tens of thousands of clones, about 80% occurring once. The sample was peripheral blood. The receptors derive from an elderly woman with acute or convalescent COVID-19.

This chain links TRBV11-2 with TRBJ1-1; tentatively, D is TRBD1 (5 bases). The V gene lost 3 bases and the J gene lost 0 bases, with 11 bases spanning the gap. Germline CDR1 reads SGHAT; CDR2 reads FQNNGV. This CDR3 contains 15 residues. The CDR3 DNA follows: TGTGCCAGCAGCTTGAGGCGACAGTTGAACACTGAAGCTTTCTTT. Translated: CASSLRRQLNTEAFF.

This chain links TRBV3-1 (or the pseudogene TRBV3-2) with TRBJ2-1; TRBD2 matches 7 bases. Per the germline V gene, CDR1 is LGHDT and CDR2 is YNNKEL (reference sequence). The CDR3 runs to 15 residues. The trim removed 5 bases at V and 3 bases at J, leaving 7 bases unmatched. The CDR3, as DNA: TGTGCCAGCAGCAAGACTAGCTCCTACTACAATGAGCAGTTCTTC. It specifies CASSKTSSYYNEQFF.

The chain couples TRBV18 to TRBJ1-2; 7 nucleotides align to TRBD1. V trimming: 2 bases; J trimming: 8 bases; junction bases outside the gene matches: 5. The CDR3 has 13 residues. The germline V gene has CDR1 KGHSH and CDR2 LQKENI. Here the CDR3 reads CASSPGQGEGYTF. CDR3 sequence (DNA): TGTGCCAGCTCACCAGGGCAGGGGGAAGGCTACACCTTC.

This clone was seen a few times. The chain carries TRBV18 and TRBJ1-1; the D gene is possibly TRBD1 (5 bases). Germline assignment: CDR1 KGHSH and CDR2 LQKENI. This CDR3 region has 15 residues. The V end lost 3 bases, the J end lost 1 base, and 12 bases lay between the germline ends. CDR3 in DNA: TGTGCCAGCTCACCTCTTGCGGGGGAGAACACTGAAGCTTTCTTT. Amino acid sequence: CASSPLAGENTEAFF.

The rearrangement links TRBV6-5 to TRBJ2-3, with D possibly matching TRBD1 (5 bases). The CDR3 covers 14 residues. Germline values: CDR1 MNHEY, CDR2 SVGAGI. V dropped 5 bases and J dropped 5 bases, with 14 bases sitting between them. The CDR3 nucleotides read TGTGCCAGCAGTCGGCAGGGTATTAGAGATACGCAGTATTTT. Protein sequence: CASSRQGIRDTQYF.

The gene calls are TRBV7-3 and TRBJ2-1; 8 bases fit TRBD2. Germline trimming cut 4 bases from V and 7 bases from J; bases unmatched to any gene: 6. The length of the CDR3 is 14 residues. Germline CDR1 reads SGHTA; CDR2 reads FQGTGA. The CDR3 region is CASSSGLAWNEQFF. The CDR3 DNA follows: TGTGCCAGCAGCTCAGGACTAGCTTGGAATGAGCAGTTCTTC.

The CDR3 nucleotides read TGTGCCAGCAGCCTGGGACAGGCTAACTATGGCTACACCTTC. This codes for CASSLGQANYGYTF. This sequence joins TRBV6-5 and TRBJ1-2, with 8 bases that match TRBD1. The length of the CDR3 is 14 residues. Trimming took 6 bases from V and 0 from J; bases not matched to a gene: 3. The V gene's germline CDR1 is MNHEY and CDR2 SVGAGI.

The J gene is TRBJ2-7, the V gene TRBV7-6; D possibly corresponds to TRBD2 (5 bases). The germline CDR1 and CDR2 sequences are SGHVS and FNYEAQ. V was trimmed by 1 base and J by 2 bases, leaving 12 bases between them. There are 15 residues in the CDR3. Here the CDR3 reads CASSLVSNSAYEQYF. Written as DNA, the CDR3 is TGTGCCAGCAGCTTAGTAAGTAATAGCGCCTACGAGCAGTACTTC.

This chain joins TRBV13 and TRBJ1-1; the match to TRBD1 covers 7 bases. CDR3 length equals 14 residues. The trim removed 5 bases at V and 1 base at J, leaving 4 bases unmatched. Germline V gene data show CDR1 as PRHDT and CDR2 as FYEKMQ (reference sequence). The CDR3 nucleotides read TGTGCCAGCAGCCCGACAGGGCGGAACACTGAAGCTTTCTTT. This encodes CASSPTGRNTEAFF.